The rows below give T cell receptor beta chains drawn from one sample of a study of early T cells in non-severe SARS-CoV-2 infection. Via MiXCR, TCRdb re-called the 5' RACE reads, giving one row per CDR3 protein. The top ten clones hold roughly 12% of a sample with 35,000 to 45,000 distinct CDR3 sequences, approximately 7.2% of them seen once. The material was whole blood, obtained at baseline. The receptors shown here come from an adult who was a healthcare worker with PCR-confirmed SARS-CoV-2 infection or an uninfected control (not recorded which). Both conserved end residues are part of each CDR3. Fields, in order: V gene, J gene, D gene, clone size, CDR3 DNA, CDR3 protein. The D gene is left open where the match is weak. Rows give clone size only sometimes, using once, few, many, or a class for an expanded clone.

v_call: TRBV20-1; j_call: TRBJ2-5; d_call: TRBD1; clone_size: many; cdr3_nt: TGCAGTGCTAGAGAGCTGGGACAGGGGAAAGAGACCCAGTACTTC; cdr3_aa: CSARELGQGKETQYF
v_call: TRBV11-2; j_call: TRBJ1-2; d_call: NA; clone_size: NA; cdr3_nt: TGTGCCAGCAGCTTAGAGGGGACTGACGCTAACTATGGCTACACCTTC; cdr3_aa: CASSLEGTDANYGYTF
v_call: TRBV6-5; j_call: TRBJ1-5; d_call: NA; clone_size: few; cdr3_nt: TGTGCCAGCAGCCTAGTGGGACCCCCGGGGCCCCAGCATTTT; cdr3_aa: CASSLVGPPGPQHF
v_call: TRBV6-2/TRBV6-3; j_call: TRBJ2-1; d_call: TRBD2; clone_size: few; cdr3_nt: TGTGCCAGCACTCGGACTAGCGGGGGGGCCGATGAGCAGTTCTTC; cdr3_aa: CASTRTSGGADEQFF
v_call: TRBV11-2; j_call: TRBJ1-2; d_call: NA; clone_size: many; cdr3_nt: TGTGCCAGCAGCTTAGAGCCGGGGCCTATTGCTGGCTACACCTTC; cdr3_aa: CASSLEPGPIAGYTF
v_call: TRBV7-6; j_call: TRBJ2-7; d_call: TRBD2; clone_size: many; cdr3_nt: TGTGCCAGCAGCTCTACTAGCGGGTACGAGCAGTACTTC; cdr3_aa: CASSSTSGYEQYF
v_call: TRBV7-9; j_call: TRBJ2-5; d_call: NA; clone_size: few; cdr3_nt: TGTGCCAGCAGCTTAGTGGGGTCCCAGCAACCCCTCCAAGAGACCCAGTACTTC; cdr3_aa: CASSLVGSQQPLQETQYF
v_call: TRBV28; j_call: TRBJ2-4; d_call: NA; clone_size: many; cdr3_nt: TGTGCCAGCGCTGAGGTAACCAAAAACATTCAGTACTTC; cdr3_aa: CASAEVTKNIQYF
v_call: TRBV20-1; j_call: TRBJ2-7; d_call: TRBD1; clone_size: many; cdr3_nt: TGCAGTGCTCCGCTTTTCGCGACAGGGGACGAGCAGTACTTC; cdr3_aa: CSAPLFATGDEQYF
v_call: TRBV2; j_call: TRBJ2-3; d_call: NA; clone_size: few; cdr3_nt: TGTGCCAGCACCTTGGTAGATACGCAGTATTTT; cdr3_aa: CASTLVDTQYF
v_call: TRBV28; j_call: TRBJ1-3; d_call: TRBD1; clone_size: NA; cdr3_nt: TGTGCCAGCAGTTTGACTTTACAGGGGGTTGGAAACACCATATATTTT; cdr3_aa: CASSLTLQGVGNTIYF
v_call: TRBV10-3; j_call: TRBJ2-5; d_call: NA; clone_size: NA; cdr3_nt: TGTGCCATCAGTGAGTTAAGCCCGACCAGGGAGACCCAGTACTTC; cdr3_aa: CAISELSPTRETQYF
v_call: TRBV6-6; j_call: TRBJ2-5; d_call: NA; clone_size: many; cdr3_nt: TGTGCCAGCAGTACCGGACGGTTGGAGACCCAGTACTTC; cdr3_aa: CASSTGRLETQYF
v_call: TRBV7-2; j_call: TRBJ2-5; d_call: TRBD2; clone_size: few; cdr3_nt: TGTGCCAGCAACCCCTTCGGGGGGACGATAGAGACCCAGTACTTC; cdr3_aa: CASNPFGGTIETQYF
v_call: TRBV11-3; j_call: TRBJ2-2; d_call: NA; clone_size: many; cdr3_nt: TGTGCCAGCAGCTTAGACAGGGCCGGGGAGCTGTTTTTT; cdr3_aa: CASSLDRAGELFF
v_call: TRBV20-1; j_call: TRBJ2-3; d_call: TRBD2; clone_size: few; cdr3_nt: TGCAGTGCTAGCAGACTAGCGGGGGTCGATACGCAGTATTTT; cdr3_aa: CSASRLAGVDTQYF
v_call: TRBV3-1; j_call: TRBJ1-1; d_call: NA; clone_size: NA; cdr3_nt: TGTGCCAGCAGCCAAGATCTCGGTCCCAACACTGAAGCTTTCTTT; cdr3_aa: CASSQDLGPNTEAFF
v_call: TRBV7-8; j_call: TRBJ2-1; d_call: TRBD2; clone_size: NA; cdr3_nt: TGTGCCAGCAGCTTAGGACTAGCCGAATACAATGAGCAGTTCTTC; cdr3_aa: CASSLGLAEYNEQFF
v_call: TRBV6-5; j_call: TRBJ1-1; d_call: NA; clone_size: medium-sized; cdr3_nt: TGTGCCAGCAGGTCCGGGTGGGAGAACACTGAAGCTTTCTTT; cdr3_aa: CASRSGWENTEAFF
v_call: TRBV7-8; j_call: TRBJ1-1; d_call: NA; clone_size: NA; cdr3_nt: TGTGCCAGCAACATCGGGACTGCAAACACTGAAGCTTTCTTT; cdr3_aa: CASNIGTANTEAFF